The present TCR beta chain was sequenced within a study of blood T cell repertoires in COVID-19. Study information: Acute-phase and convalescent COVID-19 samples originated in the United States, Italy and Spain.

The ends lost 10 bases at V and 4 bases at J; junction bases unmatched: 8. Germline V gene lookup returns CDR1 MDHEN and CDR2 SYDVKM. The length of the CDR3 is 13 residues. Clones were read by immunoSEQ multiplex PCR, and TCRdb kept only the in-frame ones, dropping some. The table records 200,000 to 250,000 clones, around 83% of them present only once. The chain carries TRBV28 and TRBJ1-2; 8 bases match TRBD1. Sequencing used peripheral blood. The clonotype originates from a woman in her forties or fifties with COVID-19, enrolled during active disease. The CDR3 sequence is CAIGTGVVYGYTF. DNA of the CDR3: TGTGCCATAGGGACAGGAGTGGTCTATGGCTACACCTTC.